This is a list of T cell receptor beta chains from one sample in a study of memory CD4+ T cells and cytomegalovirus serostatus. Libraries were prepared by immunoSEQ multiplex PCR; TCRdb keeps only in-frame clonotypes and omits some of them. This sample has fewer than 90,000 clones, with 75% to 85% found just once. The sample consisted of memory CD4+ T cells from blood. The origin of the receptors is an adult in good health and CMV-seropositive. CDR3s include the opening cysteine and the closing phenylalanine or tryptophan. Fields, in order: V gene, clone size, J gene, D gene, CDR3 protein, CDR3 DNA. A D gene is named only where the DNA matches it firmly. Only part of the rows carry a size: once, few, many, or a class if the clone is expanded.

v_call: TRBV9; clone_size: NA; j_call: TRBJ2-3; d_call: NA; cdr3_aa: CASSVTLEDTQYF; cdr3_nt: TGTGCCAGCAGCGTCACCTTGGAAGATACGCAGTATTTT
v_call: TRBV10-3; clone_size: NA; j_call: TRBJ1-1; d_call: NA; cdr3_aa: CAITAGPNTEAFF; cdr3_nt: TGTGCCATCACCGCAGGGCCGAACACTGAAGCTTTCTTT
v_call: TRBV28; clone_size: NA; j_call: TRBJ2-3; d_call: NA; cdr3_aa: CASSLQPSTDTQYF; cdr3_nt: TGTGCCAGCAGTTTGCAACCTAGCACAGATACGCAGTATTTT
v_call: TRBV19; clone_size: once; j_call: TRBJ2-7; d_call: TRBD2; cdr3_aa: CASSQALAAYEQYF; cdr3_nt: TGTGCCAGTAGCCAAGCGCTAGCGGCCTACGAGCAGTACTTC
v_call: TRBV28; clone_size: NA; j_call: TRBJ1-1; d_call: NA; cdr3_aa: CASSSGYLEAFF; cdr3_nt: TGTGCCAGCAGTTCGGGATATCTTGAAGCTTTCTTT
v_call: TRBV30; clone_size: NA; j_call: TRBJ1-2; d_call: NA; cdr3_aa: CAWSEGGWVGYTF; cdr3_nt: TGTGCCTGGAGTGAGGGGGGATGGGTTGGCTACACCTTC
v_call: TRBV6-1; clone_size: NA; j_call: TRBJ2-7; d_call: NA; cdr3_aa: CASSATSYEQYF; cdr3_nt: TGTGCCAGCAGCGCGACCAGTTACGAGCAGTACTTC
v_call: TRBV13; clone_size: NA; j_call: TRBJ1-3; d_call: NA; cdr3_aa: CASSFYGSGNTIYF; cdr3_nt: TGTGCCAGCAGCTTTTATGGGAGTGGAAACACCATATATTTT
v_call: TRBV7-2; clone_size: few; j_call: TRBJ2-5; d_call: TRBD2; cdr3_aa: CASSGYSGSWGQETQYF; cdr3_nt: TGTGCCAGCAGCGGATATAGCGGGAGTTGGGGCCAAGAGACCCAGTACTTC
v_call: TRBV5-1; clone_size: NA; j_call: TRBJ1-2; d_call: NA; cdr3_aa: CASSLVAGSYGYTF; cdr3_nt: TGCGCCAGCAGCTTGGTGGCAGGCTCCTATGGCTACACCTTC
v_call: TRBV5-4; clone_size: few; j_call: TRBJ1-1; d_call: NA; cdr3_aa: CASSPTTGEAFF; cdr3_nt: TGTGCCAGCAGCCCTACGACGGGGGAAGCTTTCTTT
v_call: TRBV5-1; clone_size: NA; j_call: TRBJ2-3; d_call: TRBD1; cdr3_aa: CASSETGRSTDTQYF; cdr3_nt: TGCGCCAGCAGCGAGACAGGGCGGAGCACAGATACGCAGTATTTT
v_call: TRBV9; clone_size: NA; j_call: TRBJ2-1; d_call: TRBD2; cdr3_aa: CASSVSSGRAEQFF; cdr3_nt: TGTGCCAGCAGCGTATCAAGCGGGAGGGCCGAGCAGTTCTTC
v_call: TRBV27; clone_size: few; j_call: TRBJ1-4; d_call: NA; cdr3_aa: CASGGTGREKLFF; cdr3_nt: TGTGCCAGCGGGGGCACAGGGAGGGAAAAACTGTTTTTT
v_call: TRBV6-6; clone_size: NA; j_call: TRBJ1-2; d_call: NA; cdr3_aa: CASSSGPPGGYTF; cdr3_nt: TGTGCCAGCAGCTCCGGGCCCCCCGGGGGCTACACCTTC
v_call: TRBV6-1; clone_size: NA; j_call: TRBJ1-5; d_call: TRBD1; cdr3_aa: CASSEEDRSNQPQHF; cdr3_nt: TGTGCCAGCAGTGAAGAGGACAGGAGCAATCAGCCCCAGCATTTT
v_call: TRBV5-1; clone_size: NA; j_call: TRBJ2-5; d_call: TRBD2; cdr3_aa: CASSLGGGGSQETQYF; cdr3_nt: TGCGCCAGCAGCTTGGGGGGCGGGGGAAGCCAAGAGACCCAGTACTTC
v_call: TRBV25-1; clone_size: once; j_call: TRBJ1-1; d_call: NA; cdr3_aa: CASPYGYSTEAFF; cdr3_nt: TGTGCCAGCCCCTACGGTTATAGCACTGAAGCTTTCTTT
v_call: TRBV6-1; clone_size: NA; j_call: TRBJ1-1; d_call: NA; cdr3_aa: CASSVRRDNTEAFF; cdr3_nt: TGTGCCAGCAGTGTCCGCAGAGATAACACTGAAGCTTTCTTT
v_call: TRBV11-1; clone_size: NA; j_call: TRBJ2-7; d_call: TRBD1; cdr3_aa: CASSSTGAYEQYF; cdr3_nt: TGTGCCAGCAGCTCAACAGGGGCCTACGAGCAGTACTTC
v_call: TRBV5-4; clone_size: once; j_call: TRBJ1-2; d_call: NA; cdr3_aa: CASSLGVTGINYGYTF; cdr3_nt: TGTGCCAGCAGCTTGGGAGTGACAGGTATCAACTATGGCTACACCTTC
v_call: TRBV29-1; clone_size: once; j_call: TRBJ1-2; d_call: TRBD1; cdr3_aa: CSVEKVGQNYGYTF; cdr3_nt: TGCAGCGTTGAAAAAGTGGGACAGAACTATGGCTACACCTTC
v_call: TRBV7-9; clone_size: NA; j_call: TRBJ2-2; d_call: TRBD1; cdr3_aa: CASAGQGWTGELFF; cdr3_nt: TGTGCCAGCGCTGGACAGGGCTGGACCGGGGAGCTGTTTTTT
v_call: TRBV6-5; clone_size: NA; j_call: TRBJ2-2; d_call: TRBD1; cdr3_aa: CASFGQGGGELFF; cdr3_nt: TGTGCCAGCTTTGGACAGGGAGGTGGGGAGCTGTTTTTT
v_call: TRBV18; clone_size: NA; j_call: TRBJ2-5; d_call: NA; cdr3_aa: CASSPRAGRETQYF; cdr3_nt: TGTGCCAGCTCACCCAGGGCCGGGAGAGAGACCCAGTACTTC
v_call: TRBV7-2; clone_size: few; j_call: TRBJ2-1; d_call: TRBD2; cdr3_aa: CASSRFWGGSEGYNEQFF; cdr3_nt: TGTGCCAGCAGCCGCTTTTGGGGCGGGAGTGAGGGCTACAATGAGCAGTTCTTC
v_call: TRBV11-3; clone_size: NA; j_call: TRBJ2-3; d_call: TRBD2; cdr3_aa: CASSSWGSGRVADTQYF; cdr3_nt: TGTGCCAGCAGCTCGTGGGGCAGCGGGAGGGTTGCAGATACGCAGTATTTT
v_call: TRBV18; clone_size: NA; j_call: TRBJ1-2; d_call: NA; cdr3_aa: CASSPDSNYGYTF; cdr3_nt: TGTGCCAGCTCACCAGACAGTAACTATGGCTACACCTTC
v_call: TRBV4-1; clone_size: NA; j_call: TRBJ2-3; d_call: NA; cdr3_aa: CASSHQKERAEDTQYF; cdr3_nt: TGCGCCAGCAGCCACCAAAAAGAGAGGGCGGAAGATACGCAGTATTTT